Below are 19 T cell receptor beta chains sequenced from a single sample in a study of T cell repertoires in cytomegalovirus infection. TCRdb recomputed calls from the reads with MiXCR, one row per CDR3 protein. Among more than 200,000 distinct CDR3 sequences listed, less than 9.5% were seen once. The sample consisted of PBMCs. The source of these receptors is a human donor in good health (CMV status not recorded). Some clones in this sample may be carry-over from other donors' samples.

This clonotype was counted many times. V gene TRBV11-2 combines with J gene TRBJ1-1; D uncertain. Deletions cut 3 bases from V and 1 base from J, with 6 bases between. This CDR3 spans 13 amino acids. The V gene's germline CDR1 is SGHAT and CDR2 FQNNGV. The CDR3 region has the DNA TGTGCCAGCAGCTTCGGCCGGAACACTGAAGCTTTCTTT. Amino acid sequence: CASSFGRNTEAFF.

This clonotype appeared a few times. V and J are TRBV4-1 and TRBJ2-5; D might be TRBD2 (5 bases). Germline V gene lookup returns CDR1 MGHRA and CDR2 YSYEKL. This CDR3 has 16 amino acids. With 4 bases removed from V and 5 bases from J, the gap between germline ends came to 20 bases. CDR3 coding DNA: TGCGCCAGCAGCCCGAGCGGAGAGTATCGGACCGAGACCCAGTACTTC. Protein: CASSPSGEYRTETQYF.

Ten or more counts support this clonotype. This chain connects TRBV28 to TRBJ1-3; TRBD1 is a possible D gene (5 bases). This CDR3 region has 14 residues. V was cut by 7 bases and J by 5 bases, with 15 bases left in between. CDR1 is MDHEN and CDR2 is SYDVKM in the germline V gene. The CDR3 protein is CASNPQGRRNTIYF. Here the CDR3 DNA reads TGTGCCAGCAACCCTCAGGGACGTCGAAACACCATATATTTT.

The V and J genes are TRBV20-1 and TRBJ2-1; D gene ambiguous. This CDR3 is 21 amino acids long. CDR1 and CDR2 (germline): DFQATT, SNEGSKA (reference sequence). Trimming left V 0 bases short and J 0 bases short, with 27 bases between. CDR3 sequence: CSARDLSRQAQRFFSYNEQFF. In nucleotides, the CDR3 is TGCAGTGCTAGAGATCTTTCCCGGCAGGCCCAGAGATTTTTCTCCTACAATGAGCAGTTCTTC.

Many counts were recorded for this clonotype. The rearrangement links TRBV7-2 to TRBJ2-2, with no clear D. Germline values: CDR1 SGHTA, CDR2 FQGNSA. This CDR3 contains 14 residues. Trimming stripped 2 bases from V and 6 bases from J, with 10 bases between. This chain's CDR3 is CASSLRSEAGELFF. The CDR3, as DNA: TGTGCCAGCAGCTTACGGTCAGAGGCCGGGGAGCTGTTTTTT.

This clonotype was seen repeatedly, ten times or more. The V call is TRBV7-8, the J call TRBJ2-5; a possible D gene is TRBD1 (5 bases). The CDR3 extends over 17 amino acids. Trimming pared 1 base from V and 4 bases from J, leaving 19 bases between. CDR1 is SGHVS, CDR2 FQNEAQ, per germline. Written as DNA, the CDR3 is TGTGCCAGCAGCTTAGGCGACAGAGCAATCCTTCGAGAGACCCAGTACTTC. It codes for CASSLGDRAILRETQYF. The full variable domain, in which reference TRBV7-8 and TRBJ2-5 provide the parts outside the CDR3, is GAGVSQSPRYKVAKRGQDVALRCDPISGHVSLFWYQQALGQGPEFLTYFQNEAQLDKSGLPSDRFFAERPEGSVSTLKIQRTQQEDSAVYLCASSLGDRAILRETQYFGPGTRLLVL.

Ten or more counts support this clonotype. V is TRBV6-2 or TRBV6-3 and J is TRBJ2-3, with 12 bases matching TRBD2. Unmatched junction bases numbered 12, after V lost 4 bases and J lost 1 base. CDR3 length: 19 residues. CDR1 is MNHEY and CDR2 is SVGEGT in the germline V gene. CDR3 sequence reads: CASSSTSGGLRGGTDTQYF. DNA of the CDR3: TGTGCCAGCAGTTCGACTAGCGGGGGACTACGTGGTGGCACAGATACGCAGTATTTT.

This clonotype was seen at least ten times. V is TRBV7-2 and J is TRBJ2-1; 9 positions agree with TRBD2. The germline CDR1 and CDR2 sequences are SGHTA and FQGNSA. V gave up 0 bases and J gave up 8 bases; unmatched junction bases: 8. There are 16 residues in the CDR3. In nucleotides, the CDR3 is TGTGCCAGCAGCTTAGCGTTTGGGGCGGGAGGGGATGAGCAGTTCTTC. Translating it yields CASSLAFGAGGDEQFF.

There are a few counts of this clonotype. V is TRBV19 and J is TRBJ2-7; 14 bases map to TRBD2. V was pared by 7 bases and J by 3 bases, with 11 bases of the junction left unmatched. The CDR3 is made up of 17 amino acids. The V gene's germline CDR1 is LNHDA and CDR2 SQIVND (reference sequence). The CDR3 is CASKGKPGLAGDYEQYF. The CDR3 DNA is TGTGCCAGTAAAGGCAAGCCGGGACTAGCGGGAGACTACGAGCAGTACTTC. The full variable domain, rest sourced from reference TRBV19 and TRBJ2-7, is DGGITQSPKYLFRKEGQNVTLSCEQNLNHDAMYWYRQDPGQGLRLIYYSQIVNDFQKGDIAEGYSVSREKKESFPLTVTSAQKNPTAFYLCASKGKPGLAGDYEQYFGPGTRLTVT.

This clonotype was recorded at least ten times. V and J are TRBV12-3 or TRBV12-4 and TRBJ2-5; D is ambiguous. This CDR3 spans 11 amino acids. V was shortened by 5 bases and J by 4 bases, with 5 bases between the two germline ends. For the CDR3, the DNA is TGTGCCAGCAGTGTGAGAGAGACCCAGTACTTC. As protein: CASSVRETQYF.

This clonotype has a count of ten or more. This chain's CDR3 is CASSLGWDLAYEQYF. CDR3 coding DNA: TGTGCCAGCAGCTTAGGCTGGGACTTGGCCTACGAGCAGTACTTC. The chain combines TRBV7-2 with TRBJ2-7, with a possible D match to TRBD2 (6 bases). Trimming stripped 1 base from V and 2 bases from J, with 12 bases between. CDR1 and CDR2 from the germline V gene are SGHTA and FQGNSA. This CDR3 has 15 residues.

This clonotype was counted ten times or more. V gene TRBV11-3 combines with J gene TRBJ2-7; unclear D gene. CDR1 and CDR2 from the germline V gene are SGHNT and YENEEA. With 0 bases removed from V and 1 base from J, the gap between germline ends came to 4 bases. The CDR3 has 13 amino acids. The CDR3: CASSLDESYEQYF. The CDR3 bases are TGTGCCAGCAGCTTAGATGAGTCCTACGAGCAGTACTTC.

This clonotype was observed a handful of times. The rearrangement uses TRBV20-1 and TRBJ2-5; 10 nucleotides match TRBD2. Germline assignment: CDR1 DFQATT and CDR2 SNEGSKA (reference sequence). Trimming removed 0 bases from V and 1 base from J; junction bases left unmatched: 5. The CDR3 consists of 16 residues. CDR3 in amino acids: CSARDLGLAAQETQYF. CDR3 coding DNA: TGCAGTGCTAGAGATCTCGGACTAGCGGCCCAAGAGACCCAGTACTTC.

This clonotype occurred many times. The chain couples TRBV18 to TRBJ1-1; 7 bases map to TRBD1. The CDR3 spans 16 residues. Germline CDR1 is KGHSH and CDR2 is LQKENI. The trim removed 5 bases at V and 0 bases at J, leaving 9 bases unmatched. The CDR3 coding sequence is TGTGCCAGCTCAAAGACAGGGTCCGGATTGAACACTGAAGCTTTCTTT. Translation: CASSKTGSGLNTEAFF.

This clonotype was seen repeatedly, ten times or more. This sequence joins TRBV29-1 and TRBJ2-3; TRBD1 agrees at 7 bases. CDR3 size: 12 residues. Germline values: CDR1 SQVTM, CDR2 ANQGSEA. The V gene end was trimmed by 6 bases and the J gene end by 3 bases; junction bases not matched to a gene: 3. The CDR3 protein is CSVPGGTDTQYF. As DNA, the CDR3 is TGCAGCGTCCCAGGGGGTACAGATACGCAGTATTTT.

The J gene is TRBJ2-3, the V gene TRBV20-1, with 13 nucleotides matching TRBD2. Trimming removed 2 bases from V and 7 bases from J; junction bases left unmatched: 15. The CDR3 consists of 18 residues. Germline-derived CDR1 and CDR2 are DFQATT and SNEGSKA (reference sequence). In DNA, the CDR3 is TGCAGTGCTAGACCACTAGCGGGAGGGGAATCACAATCGCATACGCAGTATTTT. Its translation is CSARPLAGGESQSHTQYF.

Many counts were recorded for this clonotype. The chain couples TRBV20-1 to TRBJ2-5; maybe TRBD1 (5 bases). The V gene lost 1 base and the J gene lost 2 bases, with 5 bases spanning the gap. This CDR3 is 12 amino acids long. Germline V CDR1 and CDR2: DFQATT, SNEGSKA (reference sequence). This CDR3 is CSARAGQETQYF. CDR3 coding DNA: TGCAGTGCTAGAGCAGGGCAAGAGACCCAGTACTTC.

This clonotype was observed many times. J is TRBJ2-3 and V is TRBV7-9; D remains unclear. The V gene lost 2 bases and the J gene lost 4 bases, with 16 bases spanning the gap. Per the germline V gene, CDR1 is SEHNR and CDR2 is FQNEAQ (reference sequence). This CDR3 is built from 16 residues. In DNA form, the CDR3 reads TGTGCCAGCAGCTTAACGGGCCTAGTTGGCGCAGATACGCAGTATTTT. Its translation is CASSLTGLVGADTQYF. The whole variable domain, filled in from reference TRBV7-9 and TRBJ2-3, reads DTGVSQNPRHKITKRGQNVTFRCDPISEHNRLYWYRQTLGQGPEFLTYFQNEAQLEKSRLLSDRFSAERPKGSFSTLEIQRTEQGDSAMYLCASSLTGLVGADTQYFGPGTRLTVL.

This clonotype was counted a few times. The chain uses TRBV7-2 and TRBJ1-2; TRBD1 agrees at 7 bases. V lost 7 bases, J lost 8 bases, and 10 bases stayed unmatched. Germline values: CDR1 SGHTA, CDR2 FQGNSA. This CDR3 has 13 residues. The CDR3 DNA is TGTGCCAGCACTCCAACAGGGGAGCGGGGCTACACCTTC. Translating it yields CASTPTGERGYTF.